The 4 T cell receptor beta chains given below trace back to one sample, sequenced in a study of T-cell reconstitution after alpha-beta-depleted transplantation in children. Unique molecular identifiers were incorporated during preparation of the TCRbeta library. MiXCR, run by TCRdb on the PCR reads, gives a single entry per CDR3 protein. The table includes about 300,000 distinct CDR3 sequences, roughly a tenth detected once. Sequencing used PBMCs, obtained before TCRalphabeta/CD19-depleted stem cell transplant. The source of these receptors is a boy younger than two with acute myeloid leukemia, due to receive a stem cell transplant.

This clonotype was seen only a few times. This chain connects TRBV25-1 to TRBJ1-4; 9 bases line up with TRBD1. The germline V gene encodes CDR1 MGHDK and CDR2 SYGVNS. V dropped 5 bases and J dropped 7; count of bases not matched to a gene: 8. The CDR3 loop spans 15 amino acids. The CDR3 region has the DNA TGTGCCAGCAGTTCCCGGGACAGGGTAACTGAAAAACTGTTTTTT. Translating gives CASSSRDRVTEKLFF.

There are many counts of this clonotype. The rearrangement uses TRBV5-4 and TRBJ2-1; TRBD2 aligns across 7 bases. CDR1 and CDR2 (germline): SGHNT, YYREEE (reference sequence). The CDR3 runs to 16 residues. The J segment lost 0 bases and the V segment lost 4 bases, leaving 7 bases of the junction unmatched. The CDR3 is CASSGRSGISYNEQFF. CDR3 nucleotide sequence: TGTGCCAGCAGCGGGAGGAGCGGGATCTCCTACAATGAGCAGTTCTTC.

This clonotype was detected a few times. The CDR3 coding sequence is TGTGCCAGCAACCTGGGGGCAGGGGGGAACACCGGGGAGCTGTTTTTT. Amino acids: CASNLGAGGNTGELFF. The chain uses TRBV6-2 or TRBV6-3 and TRBJ2-2; 7 bases match TRBD1. The trim removed 7 bases at V and 1 base at J, leaving 9 bases unmatched. Germline values: CDR1 MNHEY, CDR2 SVGEGT. The length of the CDR3 is 16 residues.

At least ten counts were recorded for this clonotype. V usage is TRBV5-1 and J usage is TRBJ2-7; 8 bases are a match to TRBD1. Germline CDR1 SGHRS, CDR2 YFSETQ. The CDR3 sequence is 15 residues long. Trimming took 5 bases from V and 2 from J; bases not matched to a gene: 9. The CDR3 region is CASSYRQGWAYEQYF. In DNA, the CDR3 is TGCGCCAGCAGTTACCGACAGGGGTGGGCCTACGAGCAGTACTTC.